This T cell receptor (beta chain) was sequenced during a study of CD8 T cells in ankylosing spondylitis. Making use of molecular barcodes, quantitative 5'-RACE generated TCR beta libraries. TCRdb recomputed calls from the 5' RACE reads with MiXCR, one row per CDR3 protein. This sample yields hundreds of thousands of distinct CDR3 sequences, of which roughly 17% are seen a single time; approximately 0.97% belongs to the top ten. Findings of the study overall: For ankylosing spondylitis blood, a TCR beta motif of 7 or 8 highly homologous variants appeared characteristic. Reported data indicate significant enrichment of disease-linked clones within matched ankylosing spondylitis synovial fluid.

Trimming pared 6 bases from V and 0 bases from J, leaving 9 bases between. The V gene's germline CDR1 is MNHEY and CDR2 SMNVEV (reference sequence). This CDR3 has 15 residues. This clonotype was recorded a few times. The antigen is unknown. The chain uses TRBV27 and TRBJ1-6; D remains ambiguous. The sequenced sample consisted of blood, either unsorted or a sorted T cell fraction (not recorded which). The sequence was collected from a male donor with ankylosing spondylitis. This chain's CDR3 is CASRGSGSYNSPLHF. DNA of the CDR3: TGTGCCAGCAGGGGGTCGGGCTCCTATAATTCACCCCTCCACTTT.